This T cell receptor (beta chain) was captured by sequencing in a study of cytomegalovirus exposure and HLA in healthy donors. This clone has a single count. Amplification used 60 Vbeta primers and 13 Jbeta primers. The repertoire was sequenced with immunoSEQ multiplex PCR; TCRdb's copy has only in-frame clones and lacks some. Counted here are about 130,000 clones, around 77% occurring once; the ten biggest clones make up about 4.5%. CDR1 SGHDT and CDR2 YYEEEE come from the germline V gene. The CDR3 has 14 amino acids. The V segment lost 0 bases and the J segment 5 bases; nucleotides outside the gene matches: 4.

The sequencing sample was made of PBMCs. The receptor comes from a man younger than 45 in good health. The gene calls are TRBV5-6 and TRBJ2-7; 8 nucleotides agree with TRBD1. Here the CDR3 DNA reads TGTGCCAGCAGCTTGGTGGACAGGGACCACGAGCAGTACTTC. Its translation: CASSLVDRDHEQYF.